The 20 T cell receptor beta chains below come from one sample, sequenced in a study of blood T cell repertoires in COVID-19. This table comes from immunoSEQ multiplex PCR, and its TCRdb copy is limited to in-frame clones, with some not included. The table has about 69,000 clones, approximately 79% seen once. The sample taken for sequencing was peripheral blood. The receptors derive from a man in his 60s with acute or convalescent COVID-19.

This sequence joins TRBV6-2 or TRBV6-3 and TRBJ2-7; the D gene is possibly TRBD1 (6 bases). Germline CDR1 and CDR2: MNHEY and SVGEGT. The V end was cut by 5 bases, the J end by 6 bases, with 8 bases between. The CDR3 is 11 residues long. This CDR3 reads CASSRTVEQYF. Here the CDR3 DNA reads TGTGCCAGCAGTCGGACAGTCGAGCAGTACTTC.

This clone was recorded only once. The V gene is TRBV5-6, the J gene TRBJ1-6; TRBD1 matches 10 bases. The V gene end was trimmed by 3 bases and the J gene end by 9 bases; junction bases not matched to a gene: 6. Looked up from germline, CDR1 is SGHDT and CDR2 is YYEEEE. This CDR3 has 15 amino acids. The CDR3 bases are TGTGCCAGCAGCTGGGGCGGGACAGGGGTTTCACCCCTCCACTTT. Translating it yields CASSWGGTGVSPLHF.

This chain connects TRBV27 to TRBJ2-7, with 9 nucleotides matching TRBD1. Germline V gives CDR1 MNHEY, CDR2 SMNVEV (reference sequence). J gave up 2 bases and V 7 bases, and 6 bases lay outside the gene matches. The CDR3 runs to 14 residues. Here the CDR3 reads CASKLQGAPYEQYF. The DNA for the CDR3 is TGTGCCAGCAAATTACAGGGGGCCCCCTACGAGCAGTACTTC.

The chain uses TRBV11-2 and TRBJ2-7; a weak D match, TRBD1 (6 bases). The V end was cut by 3 bases, the J end by 2 bases, with 8 bases between. CDR3 length equals 13 residues. From germline, CDR1 is SGHAT and CDR2 FQNNGV. The CDR3 DNA is TGTGCCAGCAGCTTCAGACAGGCCTACGAGCAGTACTTC. It yields the protein CASSFRQAYEQYF.

The J gene is TRBJ2-3, the V gene TRBV4-2; TRBD2 agrees at 8 bases. V was pared by 4 bases and J by 6 bases, with 6 bases of the junction left unmatched. The CDR3 is 14 amino acids. From germline, CDR1 is LGHNA and CDR2 YNFKEQ. The chain's CDR3 is CASSLAGGGDTQYF. For the CDR3, the DNA is TGTGCCAGCAGCCTTGCGGGGGGAGGGGATACGCAGTATTTT.

The chain couples TRBV5-1 to TRBJ2-2, with TRBD2 identical over 10 bases. The V gene's germline CDR1 is SGHRS and CDR2 YFSETQ. There are 15 residues in the CDR3. The V and J ends lost 3 bases and 1 base, in that order; junction bases with no gene match: 0. CDR3 amino acids: CASSWTSGNTGELFF. CDR3 DNA: TGCGCCAGCAGCTGGACTAGCGGGAACACCGGGGAGCTGTTTTTT.

The chain combines TRBV5-1 with TRBJ1-1; TRBD1 agrees at 7 bases. The J segment lost 6 bases and the V segment lost 0 bases, leaving 8 bases of the junction unmatched. This CDR3 spans 15 amino acids. CDR1 SGHRS and CDR2 YFSETQ come from the germline V gene. The CDR3 DNA reads TGCGCCAGCAGCTTGGTACCCCAGGGGGTCGCTGAAGCTTTCTTT. As protein: CASSLVPQGVAEAFF.

The rearrangement joins TRBV6-2 or TRBV6-3 to TRBJ1-5; D not resolved. This CDR3 comprises 16 residues. Germline loops: CDR1 MNHEY, CDR2 SVGEGT. Trimming took off 0 bases at V and 2 bases at J, with 11 bases between the two ends. The CDR3 sequence is CASSYSSGSGNQPQHF. CDR3 DNA sequence: TGTGCCAGCAGTTACTCGTCAGGATCAGGCAATCAGCCCCAGCATTTT.

The rearrangement joins TRBV9 to TRBJ2-3; D gene uncertain. Trimming took off 4 bases at V and 2 bases at J, with 11 bases between the two ends. CDR1 SGDLS and CDR2 YYNGEE come from the germline V gene. The CDR3 runs 14 residues. The CDR3 DNA reads as TGTGCCAGCAGCTCCTCCCGGTTCACAGATACGCAGTATTTT. As protein: CASSSSRFTDTQYF.

The chain couples TRBV6-5 to TRBJ2-7; perhaps TRBD1 as D (6 bases). Between the trimmed V and J ends, which lost 2 bases and 3 bases, there was a span of 11 bases. The CDR3 consists of 14 residues. From germline, CDR1 is MNHEY and CDR2 SVGAGI. CDR3 in amino acids: CASSYLQGNYEQYF. The DNA for the CDR3 is TGTGCCAGCAGTTACCTGCAGGGGAACTACGAGCAGTACTTC.

The chain combines TRBV4-1 with TRBJ1-5; TRBD1 matches 7 bases. The CDR3 is 13 residues long. Germline assignment: CDR1 MGHRA and CDR2 YSYEKL. V shed 3 bases and J 8 bases; nucleotides not matched to a gene: 4. CDR3: CASSQEGAKPQHF. As DNA, the CDR3 is TGCGCCAGCAGCCAGGAGGGGGCAAAGCCCCAGCATTTT.

This rearrangement joins TRBV27 to TRBJ1-6, with TRBD1 matching over 8 bases. The CDR3 runs 17 residues. Trimming took 0 bases from V and 11 from J; bases not matched to a gene: 12. Germline CDR1 MNHEY, CDR2 SMNVEV (reference sequence). The CDR3 is CASSLSTWTGFIPPLHF. In nucleotides, the CDR3 is TGTGCCAGCAGTTTATCGACTTGGACAGGGTTCATTCCACCCCTCCACTTT.

The chain is built from TRBV10-3 and TRBJ1-1, with 8 bases fitting TRBD1. The CDR3 covers 14 residues. The germline gives CDR1 ENHRY, CDR2 SYGVKD. Trimming removed 7 bases from V and 8 bases from J; junction bases left unmatched: 12. The CDR3 nucleotides are TGTGCCATCAAGCAGGGGGCCTTACCTGGGGAAGCTTTCTTT. Translating it yields CAIKQGALPGEAFF.

The CDR3: CASRYQGAGNTEAFF. The CDR3 bases are TGTGCCAGCAGATATCAGGGGGCGGGGAACACTGAAGCTTTCTTT. The rearrangement joins TRBV2 to TRBJ1-1; 8 bases map to TRBD1. Germline trimming cut 6 bases from V and 1 base from J; bases unmatched to any gene: 7. The CDR3 has 15 residues. From germline, CDR1 is SNHLY and CDR2 FYNNEI.

CDR3 region: CASSSGRTSGVSSYEQYF. The CDR3, as DNA: TGTGCCAGCAGCTCAGGGAGGACTAGCGGGGTGAGCTCCTACGAGCAGTACTTC. The chain is built from TRBV7-2 and TRBJ2-7; 12 positions match TRBD2. The junction had 10 bases not matched to a gene; V was cut back by 4 bases and J by 0 bases. Germline V lookup: CDR1 SGHTA, CDR2 FQGNSA. CDR3 length: 18 residues.

The chain uses TRBV5-1 and TRBJ1-6; possible D gene TRBD1, 6 bases. This CDR3 region has 15 residues. Germline CDR1 SGHRS, CDR2 YFSETQ. V lost 0 bases and J lost 10, with 14 bases in between. CDR3: CASSLATGGISPLHF. As DNA, the CDR3 is TGCGCCAGCAGCTTGGCGACAGGTGGAATATCACCCCTCCACTTT. Full variable domain (outside the CDR3, taken from reference TRBV5-1 and TRBJ1-6): KAGVTQTPRYLIKTRGQQVTLSCSPISGHRSVSWYQQTPGQGLQFLFEYFSETQRNKGNFPGRFSGRQFSNSRSEMNVSTLELGDSALYLCASSLATGGISPLHFGNGTRLTVT.

This sequence joins TRBV19 and TRBJ2-1; 11 bases map to TRBD2. Germline V gene lookup returns CDR1 LNHDA and CDR2 SQIVND (reference sequence). The trim removed 0 bases at V and 8 bases at J, leaving 12 bases unmatched. The CDR3 runs to 18 residues. As DNA, the CDR3 is TGTGCCAGTAGTATAGACTCGACTAGCGGGGAGTACTGGGATGAGCAGTTCTTC. Residues: CASSIDSTSGEYWDEQFF. The full variable domain, with the rest looked up from reference TRBV19 and TRBJ2-1, is DGGITQSPKYLFRKEGQNVTLSCEQNLNHDAMYWYRQDPGQGLRLIYYSQIVNDFQKGDIAEGYSVSREKKESFPLTVTSAQKNPTAFYLCASSIDSTSGEYWDEQFFGPGTRLTVL.

This chain joins TRBV19 and TRBJ2-4; tentatively, D is TRBD1 (8 bases). The CDR3 runs to 15 residues. The V gene lost 4 bases and the J gene lost 5 bases, with 15 bases spanning the gap. Germline V gene data show CDR1 as LNHDA and CDR2 as SQIVND (reference sequence). CDR3 in amino acids: CASSTWTGRENIQYF. DNA for the CDR3: TGTGCCAGTAGTACTTGGACAGGGAGGGAAAACATTCAGTACTTC.

The rearrangement uses TRBV14 and TRBJ1-1; 9 bases are shared with TRBD1. The ends lost 4 bases at V and 3 bases at J; junction bases unmatched: 15. The CDR3 consists of 18 residues. The V gene's germline CDR1 is SGHDN and CDR2 FVKESK. For the CDR3, the DNA is TGTGCCAGCAGCCTGGGAGTGGGACAGGGCGTCGGTTACACTGAAGCTTTCTTT. Its protein is CASSLGVGQGVGYTEAFF.

In this sample, this clone turned up a few times. The genes are TRBV7-8 and TRBJ2-7; no definite D call. Trimming pared 5 bases from V and 0 bases from J, leaving 14 bases between. The CDR3 length is 15 residues. The germline V gene has CDR1 SGHVS and CDR2 FQNEAQ. CDR3 region: CASSGVASSSYEQYF. CDR3 in DNA: TGTGCCAGCAGCGGCGTCGCCTCTAGCTCCTACGAGCAGTACTTC.